This paragraph covers one T cell receptor (beta chain) sequence. Its antigen remains undetermined. It may be a read error: a sequence one base away is much more abundant. The data stem from a study of tumor-infiltrating lymphocytes in primary liver carcinoma (dated by TCRdb to about 2017). For the study in its entirety: Roughly five patients with histopathologically diagnosed primary liver carcinoma underwent surgical resection in China between late 2015 and 2016. TCRbeta repertoire sequencing, expression microarrays and whole-exome sequencing were combined in the study across five regions of each liver tumor, with adjacent normal tissue and blood also included. A total of approximately 35 specimens from 5 patients, comprising about 25 tumor regions, 5 adjacent noncancerous liver tissues and 5 peripheral blood samples, were covered by TCRbeta repertoire sequencing. Samples yielded roughly 3.5 to 8 million productive TCRbeta reads; read depth did not differ significantly between tissue types. Of the five patients (three men and two women, aged 30 to 69 years), four had hepatocellular carcinoma and one had combined HCC and intrahepatic cholangiocarcinoma. Repertoires from technical replicates were highly reproducible, with mean shared-clone rates roughly 0.86 and correlation coefficients above 0.95. Tumors of the five patients were stage T1-T3 N0M0 with maximum diameters of roughly 4.2 to 10 cm. Results the study describes overall, beyond this receptor: Comparison of CD4+ and CD8+ T cell repertoires was precluded by the use of bulk unsorted samples. Only a few patients were included in the study, and the authors note that the findings should be validated in a larger study. Pairs of tumor regions showed greater repertoire overlap (mean approximately 35%) than tumor-adjacent pairs (17%) or tumor-blood pairs (approximately 15%), which is consistent with antigen-driven expansion. Because sequencing covered only the TCR beta chain and unpaired alpha chains were not captured, true repertoire diversity is likely underestimated. The top 250 clones made up a significantly larger repertoire fraction in tumors than in blood (p = 0.039).

The cysteine opens and the phenylalanine closes a CDR3 of 14 amino acids. The CDR3 DNA has 42 bases and is translated from base 1. V sheds 2 bases and J sheds 7 bases, leaving 12 bases between their ends. Blood RNA was extracted from unsorted whole blood using TRIzol reagent, and germline DNA was obtained with the DNeasy Blood & Tissue kit. At the time of sampling, the patients were treatment-naive and had chronic HBV infection. About 4 milliliters of peripheral blood were collected into K2EDTA tubes before surgery. Using a constant-region primer and ProtoScript II reverse transcriptase, TCRbeta-specific cDNA was reverse-transcribed from around 500 ng total RNA. Construction of the TCRbeta libraries relied on three nested rounds of multiplex PCR, following a slightly modified ARM-PCR procedure. Multiplex TRBV1-TRBV30 forward primers and a Cbeta reverse primer were used in the first two PCR rounds, each of which was run for about 10 cycles. Sample barcodes and Illumina adapters were added in a final 25-cycle PCR using Deep VentR polymerase. Before sequencing, amplicons of 200-500 bp were gel-purified using a QIAquick gel extraction kit. TCRbeta amplicons were sequenced on an Illumina HiSeq 2500 with 250-bp paired-end reads. The authors' analysis ran thus. Reads were quality-trimmed with Trimmomatic v0.33, and paired reads were merged with FLASH v1.2.11 to recover full CDR3 sequences. MiGEC v1.2.1b assigned V, D and J germline segments to the rearranged TCRbeta sequences. Clonotype statistics and Shannon-Wiener diversity indices were calculated with VDJtools v1.0.0. To reduce sampling bias, subsequent analyses other than the diversity analysis used only the 250 most abundant clonotypes in each sample. Using fastp trimming at Q25 and MiXCR clonotype assembly, TCRdb reanalyzed the public sequencing data and kept in-frame beta chains. Here each entry gathers all rows of one CDR3 protein and keeps the most common genes and DNA. TCRdb, not the original authors, processed these V and J calls. The sample table shows nearly 200,000 distinct CDR3 sequences, and about two thirds are seen once. Roughly 7% of the sample is in the top ten clones.

The sequenced material came from peripheral blood. This TCR came from a woman aged 60-75 years with primary liver carcinoma and hepatitis B virus infection. This chain is built from TRBV12-3 or TRBV12-4 and TRBJ1-5, with the D gene call left open. DNA sequence: TGTGCCAGCAGTTTATTGGAAGGTCACCAGCCCCAGCATTTT. Its protein reads: CASSLLEGHQPQHF.